These 14 T cell receptor beta chains originate from one sample sequenced in a study of monozygotic twins with inflammatory bowel disease. TCRdb re-called the 5' RACE reads, yielding one record per CDR3 amino acid sequence without DNA. This sample's clone table lists 110,000 to 150,000 distinct CDR3 sequences. Sequenced material: blood. The source is a human donor with ulcerative colitis or Crohn's disease, or a healthy co-twin of an affected twin (not recorded which).

This rearrangement joins TRBV20-1 to TRBJ2-5. The CDR3 loop spans 13 amino acids. Germline CDR1 DFQATT, CDR2 SNEGSKA (reference sequence). CDR3 sequence reads: CSATLTRRETQHF.

V and J are TRBV11-1 and TRBJ2-7; the D call of TRBD1 rests on TCRdb alone, since no DNA is present to check it. Germline V gene data show CDR1 as SGHAT and CDR2 as FQDESV (reference sequence). The CDR3 extends over 15 amino acids. CDR3 sequence: CASSGRDRVRWEQYF. The whole variable domain, remainder taken from reference TRBV11-1 and TRBJ2-7, is EAEVAQSPRYKITEKSQAVAFWCDPISGHATLYWYRQILGQGPELLVQFQDESVVDDSQLPKDRFSAERLKGVDSTLKIQPAELGDSAMYLCASSGRDRVRWEQYFGPGTRLTVT.

This chain links TRBV9 with TRBJ2-3. The CDR3 covers 17 residues. In germline, CDR1 is SGDLS, CDR2 YYNGEE. The CDR3 is CASSAHFGSTKGDTQYF.

This chain links TRBV4-1 with TRBJ2-4; TCRdb's D call, TRBD2, is unchecked because there is no DNA. From germline, CDR1 is MGHRA and CDR2 YSYEKL. CDR3 length equals 18 residues. This CDR3 reads CASSQILGSKGAKNIQYF.

The chain couples TRBV20-1 to TRBJ2-1; TCRdb reports TRBD2, a call that lacks DNA to check it against. In germline, CDR1 is DFQATT, CDR2 SNEGSKA (reference sequence). The CDR3 length is 15 residues. This CDR3 reads CSARSGPSSYNEQFF.

V gene TRBV11-2 combines with J gene TRBJ2-6. Germline V gene sequence: CDR1 SGHAT, CDR2 FQNNGV. The CDR3 extends over 18 amino acids. This CDR3 is CASSLEAGTGSGANVLTF.

The rearrangement uses TRBV12-3 or TRBV12-4 and TRBJ2-7; absent DNA, TCRdb's TRBD2 call cannot be checked. The CDR3 has 16 residues. This CDR3 is CASTIFLGTATYEQYF.

The chain couples TRBV7-9 to TRBJ2-7. CDR1 and CDR2 (germline): SEHNR, FQNEAQ (reference sequence). CDR3 length: 15 residues. CDR3 amino acids: CASSPAFGSTYEQYF.

The chain links TRBV7-2 to TRBJ1-1. The germline V gene encodes CDR1 SGHTA and CDR2 FQGNSA. The CDR3 extends over 13 amino acids. The CDR3 protein is CASSPGPYTEAFF.

V and J are TRBV19 and TRBJ2-3; the D gene TCRdb calls, TRBD1, cannot be checked with no DNA. The CDR3 extends over 14 amino acids. CDR1 is LNHDA and CDR2 is SQIVND in the germline V gene (reference sequence). CDR3 protein: CASQGESVTDTQYF.

The V call is TRBV19, the J call TRBJ2-7. The CDR3 contains 13 residues. The V gene's germline CDR1 is LNHDA and CDR2 SQIVND (reference sequence). CDR3 amino acids: CASSIKGSYEQYF.

The genes are TRBV4-1 and TRBJ2-7; TCRdb calls TRBD1, which cannot be checked without DNA. The CDR3 totals 15 residues. CDR1 and CDR2 (germline): MGHRA, YSYEKL. The CDR3: CASSLPGTGEAEQYF.

V is TRBV20-1 and J is TRBJ2-3; TCRdb reports TRBD2, a call that lacks DNA to check it against. The CDR3 length is 15 residues. CDR1 and CDR2 (germline): DFQATT, SNEGSKA (reference sequence). This chain's CDR3 is CSARDLAGPTDTQYF.

This CDR3 is CASSVGMEPGANVLTF. This chain connects TRBV9 to TRBJ2-6. The germline V gene has CDR1 SGDLS and CDR2 YYNGEE. The CDR3 has 16 residues.